The rows below give T cell receptor beta chains drawn from one sample of a study of blood T cell repertoires in COVID-19. Clones were sequenced by immunoSEQ multiplex PCR, and TCRdb holds only the in-frame ones, with some missing. In the table there are roughly 52,000 clones, almost 85% of which are singletons. Sequencing was done on a sample of peripheral blood. Receptors were obtained from a human donor in a cohort sampled during active COVID-19. The CDR3 runs from the conserved cysteine through the conserved F or W. Each record gives: clone size, J gene, V gene, CDR3 protein. Expanded clones are given a class, and other clones once, few, many or no size at all.

size: once; J: TRBJ1-1; V: TRBV29-1; CDR3: CSADPGTGGEAFF
size: -; J: TRBJ1-1; V: TRBV4-3; CDR3: CASSQAGQEAFF
size: -; J: TRBJ2-1; V: TRBV15; CDR3: CATRLAGPFEQFF
size: -; J: TRBJ1-1; V: TRBV19; CDR3: CASSIWGQRNTEAFF
size: -; J: TRBJ2-1; V: TRBV18; CDR3: CASSPSTGGVNEQFF
size: -; J: TRBJ2-7; V: TRBV11-2; CDR3: CASSLRTSGSYEQYF
size: -; J: TRBJ1-5; V: TRBV7-3; CDR3: CASSLRGTGGNQPQHF
size: -; J: TRBJ1-1; V: TRBV9; CDR3: CASSVAGRGSTEAFF
size: -; J: TRBJ2-1; V: TRBV7-3; CDR3: CASSWNRDNEQFF
size: once; J: TRBJ2-6; V: TRBV28; CDR3: CASSSLGANVLTF
size: -; J: TRBJ2-1; V: TRBV11-2; CDR3: CASSLRGSYNEQFF
size: -; J: TRBJ1-5; V: TRBV3-1/TRBV3-2; CDR3: CASSQNRESQPQHF
size: once; J: TRBJ2-7; V: TRBV5-1; CDR3: CASRLVPSSYEQYF
size: few; J: TRBJ2-1; V: TRBV7-3; CDR3: CASSSTSDNEQFF
size: -; J: TRBJ1-2; V: TRBV28; CDR3: CASRLANYGYTF
size: -; J: TRBJ1-1; V: TRBV19; CDR3: CASTRTQLDTEAFF
size: -; J: TRBJ2-7; V: TRBV10-3; CDR3: CAISEPQRGGHEQYF
size: -; J: TRBJ1-1; V: TRBV7-2; CDR3: CASSPQGGVTEAFF
size: once; J: TRBJ2-2; V: TRBV11-2; CDR3: CASSLISGATGELFF
size: -; J: TRBJ2-2; V: TRBV9; CDR3: CASSEQGRNGELFF
size: -; J: TRBJ2-7; V: TRBV6-5; CDR3: CASGDRSYEQYF
size: -; J: TRBJ2-3; V: TRBV5-1; CDR3: CASSRPTGAVDTQYF
size: -; J: TRBJ2-5; V: TRBV11-2; CDR3: CASSRTSGQETQYF
size: few; J: TRBJ1-2; V: TRBV19; CDR3: CASSIDATGYGYTF
size: -; J: TRBJ2-5; V: TRBV5-1; CDR3: CASAYTGQETQYF
size: -; J: TRBJ1-2; V: TRBV5-3; CDR3: CARSLGYTF
size: -; J: TRBJ2-2; V: TRBV2; CDR3: CASSATPTGAAGELFF
size: -; J: TRBJ2-7; V: TRBV5-1; CDR3: CASSLNSLGSREQYF
size: -; J: TRBJ1-3; V: TRBV12-3/TRBV12-4; CDR3: CATDRGGNTIYF
size: -; J: TRBJ1-1; V: TRBV9; CDR3: CASSSRNGNTEAFF
size: few; J: TRBJ1-1; V: TRBV5-1; CDR3: CASSLDSLNTEAFF
size: -; J: TRBJ2-1; V: TRBV10-3; CDR3: CAISRGGDNEQFF
size: -; J: TRBJ2-1; V: TRBV11-2; CDR3: CASSLGASEGGFF
size: -; J: TRBJ2-7; V: TRBV12-5; CDR3: CASGAPGVYEQYF
size: once; J: TRBJ1-5; V: TRBV28; CDR3: CASSLTGMQPQHF
size: -; J: TRBJ2-5; V: TRBV28; CDR3: CASSLAAAQETQYF
size: -; J: TRBJ2-1; V: TRBV7-3; CDR3: CASSFRGEAKQFF
size: few; J: TRBJ2-2; V: TRBV7-2; CDR3: CASSSYLLTGELFF
size: -; J: TRBJ2-5; V: TRBV7-2; CDR3: CASSLVGQETQYF
size: -; J: TRBJ1-6; V: TRBV5-1; CDR3: CASSPGTGDGDSPLHF
size: -; J: TRBJ1-1; V: TRBV7-8; CDR3: CASSLQQGGTEAFF
size: -; J: TRBJ1-1; V: TRBV18; CDR3: CASSQVGGEAFF
size: -; J: TRBJ2-5; V: TRBV27; CDR3: CASSSSEGRRETQYF
size: -; J: TRBJ2-5; V: TRBV14; CDR3: CASSQDHWRQETQYF
size: -; J: TRBJ2-7; V: TRBV6-6; CDR3: CASSYDGQTYEQYF
size: -; J: TRBJ2-7; V: TRBV7-2; CDR3: CASSLLQGDDEQYF
size: -; J: TRBJ1-4; V: TRBV7-2; CDR3: CASSLRGSNEKLFF
size: -; J: TRBJ2-7; V: TRBV12-3/TRBV12-4; CDR3: CASSLEHVEQYF
size: -; J: TRBJ2-2; V: TRBV11-2; CDR3: CASSLKRGGELFF
size: -; J: TRBJ2-7; V: TRBV12-3/TRBV12-4; CDR3: CASSLGGGTSGSF
size: -; J: TRBJ2-6; V: TRBV7-8; CDR3: CASSSWQVAASGANVLTF
size: -; J: TRBJ2-6; V: TRBV19; CDR3: CASSIPGTGALSGANVLTF
size: -; J: TRBJ1-1; V: TRBV6-5; CDR3: CASTISSGVTFEAFF
size: -; J: TRBJ2-1; V: TRBV7-6; CDR3: CASSLRLAANEQFF
size: -; J: TRBJ2-7; V: TRBV5-5; CDR3: CASSSAGYEQYF
size: -; J: TRBJ2-1; V: TRBV18; CDR3: CASSATGNEQFF
size: -; J: TRBJ2-3; V: TRBV7-6; CDR3: CASSPRTSGSSDTQYF
size: -; J: TRBJ1-1; V: TRBV28; CDR3: CASSSDRDGEAFF
size: -; J: TRBJ1-5; V: TRBV2; CDR3: CASSPQIQLNQPQHF
size: -; J: TRBJ1-4; V: TRBV4-3; CDR3: CASSQGRGTSEKLFF